The clone carrying this TCR beta chain came up once. As yet, its antigen is unknown. A junction boundary mismatches the germline segment, possibly from a read error. The data were obtained in a study of cytomegalovirus exposure and HLA in healthy donors. Study at large: The approximately 120 validation repertoires, a later analysis reported, used the same platform as the approximately 670 repertoires from the first cohort.

Whole-study findings and limits: Listed as cytomegalovirus-associated were approximately 160 TCR beta chains.

Assay used: immunoSEQ multiplex PCR; TCRdb lists only in-frame clones, some missing. This table has 250,000 to 400,000 clones, approximately 86% appearing once. From the 120-subject validation cohort, which was separate from the roughly 700-subject first cohort, the donors were drawn. The CDR3 totals 12 residues. Germline loops: CDR1 SEHNR, CDR2 FQNEAQ (reference sequence). Source material: PBMCs. This receptor was identified in a man aged 25-45 years in good health and CMV-seronegative. The J gene is TRBJ1-2, the V gene TRBV7-9; the D is unclear. The chain's CDR3 is CASSLALGSSLF. Here the CDR3 DNA reads TGTGCCAGCAGCTTAGCCCTCGGGTCTTCGCTCTTC. Using reference TRBV7-9 and TRBJ1-2 for the parts outside the CDR3, the full variable domain is DTGVSQNPRHKITKRGQNVTFRCDPISEHNRLYWYRQTLGQGPEFLTYFQNEAQLEKSRLLSDRFSAERPKGSFSTLEIQRTEQGDSAMYLCASSLALGSSLFGSGTRLTVV.